Sequencing of this T cell receptor (beta chain) was carried out in a study of vaccination and CD4 T cells after COVID-19. On the study more broadly: Each enrolled participant received a two-dose regimen of either BNT162b2 or mRNA-1273 vaccine. A median of roughly 72 days (range 14 to 241) separated dose two from the taking of post-vaccine samples.

About this clonotype itself: Antigen unknown.

CDR1 KGHSH and CDR2 LQKENI come from the germline V gene. The CDR3 runs 15 residues. Trimming shortened V by 4 bases and J by 1 base, and 13 bases separated the two germline ends. The Oncomine TCR Beta short-read assay sequenced DNA from cultured CD4+ T cells. TCRdb re-called the PCR reads through MiXCR, storing one row per CDR3 protein. The repertoire holds about 8,500 distinct CDR3 sequences, about 21% seen once, with 21% in the top ten. Noted treatment: approximately 9-day PBMC culture with coronavirus spike peptide pools or control peptides (ViraFEST assay). ViraFEST sequenced TCRs after peptide-pool expansion of antigen-specific T cells. On days 3 and 7, half the medium was swapped for fresh IL-2-containing medium.

The chain is built from TRBV18 and TRBJ2-5; TRBD1 might be the D (5 bases). The sample in question was CD4+ T cells from blood, cultured in vitro, obtained after SARS-CoV-2 vaccination. This receptor was identified in a human donor who had recovered from COVID-19. The CDR3 region has the DNA TGTGCCAGCTCACTGTTGGACACATCCCAAGAGACCCAGTACTTC. Translation: CASSLLDTSQETQYF.